These T cell receptor beta chains were read from a single sample in a study of shared clonotypes between healthy human individuals. Clones were sequenced by immunoSEQ multiplex PCR, and TCRdb holds only the in-frame ones, with some missing. Seen here are 190,000 or so clones, just under 95% observed once, and the top ten hold more than 0.065%. The sequenced sample was naive CD4+ T cells sorted from blood. These receptors were obtained from a woman in her 30s in good health. The conserved cysteine and the conserved F or W are not part of the CDR3 here.

V gene: TRBV4-1
J gene: TRBJ2-6
CDR3 protein: ASSQDPDRQISGANVLT

V gene: TRBV2
J gene: TRBJ1-6
CDR3 protein: ASSTDRGSSPLH

V gene: TRBV28
J gene: TRBJ2-7
CDR3 protein: ASSLKLLYEQY

V gene: TRBV28
J gene: TRBJ2-7
CDR3 protein: ASKDAGGVSYEQY

V gene: TRBV2
J gene: TRBJ2-4
CDR3 protein: ASSEAVGGDLAKNIQY

V gene: TRBV5-8
J gene: TRBJ2-1
CDR3 protein: ASSLGWPSSYNEQF

V gene: TRBV10-3
J gene: TRBJ1-2
CDR3 protein: AISANLDPTNYGYT

V gene: TRBV5-1
J gene: TRBJ2-5
CDR3 protein: ASSVGQAQETQY

V gene: TRBV13
J gene: TRBJ2-3
CDR3 protein: ASSLSSTAITDTQY

V gene: TRBV7-8
J gene: TRBJ1-6
CDR3 protein: ASSRGTGAPGYNSPLH

V gene: TRBV2
J gene: TRBJ1-2
CDR3 protein: ASGPQGSGGYT

V gene: TRBV6-6
J gene: TRBJ2-4
CDR3 protein: ASSPTGYKHIQY

V gene: TRBV28
J gene: TRBJ2-7
CDR3 protein: ASSFGTSGYEQY

V gene: TRBV2
J gene: TRBJ2-7
CDR3 protein: ASSDSREGPHEQY

V gene: TRBV28
J gene: TRBJ2-2
CDR3 protein: ASGPGLHLNTGELF

V gene: TRBV5-1
J gene: TRBJ2-4
CDR3 protein: ASSFDRGVAKNIQY

V gene: TRBV5-6
J gene: TRBJ2-6
CDR3 protein: ASSFLTGGYGANVLT

V gene: TRBV30
J gene: TRBJ1-5
CDR3 protein: AWSLDSNQPQH

V gene: TRBV6-5
J gene: TRBJ1-2
CDR3 protein: ASSFWGYGYT

V gene: TRBV23-1
J gene: TRBJ1-3
CDR3 protein: ASSPANSGNTIY

V gene: TRBV28
J gene: TRBJ2-7
CDR3 protein: ASSPAGNEQY

V gene: TRBV7-9
J gene: NA
CDR3 protein: ASSLQTGPYEQY

V gene: TRBV10-3
J gene: TRBJ2-5
CDR3 protein: AISESGSETQY

V gene: TRBV10-3
J gene: TRBJ2-3
CDR3 protein: AISGWTDTQY

V gene: TRBV5-1
J gene: NA
CDR3 protein: ASSLAGTEAYEQY

V gene: TRBV28
J gene: TRBJ1-2
CDR3 protein: ASSLPPPGNYGYT

V gene: TRBV19
J gene: TRBJ2-1
CDR3 protein: ASSIAGRYNEQF

V gene: TRBV5-1
J gene: TRBJ1-2
CDR3 protein: ASSGGPGLDYGYT

V gene: TRBV18
J gene: TRBJ1-2
CDR3 protein: ASSPPGLGGYGYT

V gene: TRBV10-3
J gene: TRBJ2-7
CDR3 protein: AIRQSGQDNLQY

V gene: TRBV28
J gene: TRBJ2-7
CDR3 protein: ASNPFLGGKQY

V gene: TRBV7-2
J gene: TRBJ2-6
CDR3 protein: ASRGGSRLVGANVLT

V gene: TRBV11-2
J gene: TRBJ1-3
CDR3 protein: ASSLVGTGNTIY

V gene: TRBV4-1
J gene: TRBJ2-1
CDR3 protein: ASSQDHPAGTYNEQF

V gene: TRBV6-1
J gene: TRBJ1-2
CDR3 protein: ASSVIVWGYT

V gene: TRBV19
J gene: TRBJ2-7
CDR3 protein: ASSISGTGPAYEQY

V gene: TRBV5-6
J gene: TRBJ2-6
CDR3 protein: ASSLNSFPLSGANVLT

V gene: TRBV18
J gene: TRBJ2-1
CDR3 protein: ASSPLSRSGRTDEQF

V gene: TRBV18
J gene: TRBJ1-1
CDR3 protein: ASSSMNTEAF

V gene: TRBV6-1
J gene: TRBJ2-7
CDR3 protein: ASSEGYGSISYEQY